This TCR beta chain was observed in a study of blood T cells in healthy people across ages. Study results and caveats: Because sorting was not performed, PBMCs prevented conclusive naive versus antigen-experienced comparison.

Notes on this clonotype: The antigen is undetermined.

Through a sample-barcoded 5' primer and a J-beta primer mix, a second PCR was run for roughly 6 to 11 cycles. TCRdb fed the 5' RACE reads into MiXCR, producing one record per CDR3 protein. This table has around 800,000 distinct CDR3 sequences, approximately 24% appearing once. The data were also submitted as part of a second study, on T cells of mothers and their children.

Sequenced: blood. The sequence derives from a boy aged 5-17 years in good health.

CDR3 in amino acids: CASSQSGLSTDTQYF. CDR3 coding DNA: TGCGCCAGCAGCCAATCGGGGTTGAGCACAGATACGCAGTATTTT. V gene TRBV4-3 combines with J gene TRBJ2-3; D possibly corresponds to TRBD2 (5 bases). CDR1 and CDR2 from the germline V gene are LGHNA and YSLEER. The length of the CDR3 is 15 residues. Between the trimmed V and J ends, which lost 2 bases and 0 bases, there was a span of 9 bases.